These 10 T cell receptor beta chains came from one sample sequenced in a study of shared clonotypes between healthy human individuals. Naive-designated CD8 cells lacked CD45RO, were positively enriched for CCR7, and omitted terminally differentiated effector memory CD45RA+ cells. Assay used: immunoSEQ multiplex PCR; TCRdb lists only in-frame clones, some missing. The sample yields 2 million to 2.5 million clones, just over 90% seen once. The sequencing sample was made of naive CD8+ T cells from PBMCs. Receptor source: a man aged 18-30 years in good health. Some clones in this sample may be carry-over from other donors' samples.

This sequence joins TRBV7-9 and TRBJ2-5; 7 bases match TRBD2. Per germline, CDR1 SEHNR and CDR2 FQNEAQ (reference sequence). This CDR3 contains 17 residues. The ends lost 4 bases at V and 2 bases at J; junction bases unmatched: 13. The CDR3 sequence is CASSSLRVLAEQETQYF. In nucleotides, the CDR3 is TGTGCCAGCAGCTCCCTGCGGGTCCTAGCGGAACAAGAGACCCAGTACTTC. Full variable domain (rest looked up from reference TRBV7-9 and TRBJ2-5): DTGVSQNPRHKITKRGQNVTFRCDPISEHNRLYWYRQTLGQGPEFLTYFQNEAQLEKSRLLSDRFSAERPKGSFSTLEIQRTEQGDSAMYLCASSSLRVLAEQETQYFGPGTRLLVL.

CDR3 sequence reads: CASSFRATNYGYTF. In DNA, the CDR3 is TGTGCCAGCAGTTTTAGGGCTACTAACTATGGCTACACCTTC. V gene TRBV27 combines with J gene TRBJ1-2; D is uncertain. Germline loops: CDR1 MNHEY, CDR2 SMNVEV (reference sequence). CDR3 size: 14 residues. V dropped 3 bases and J dropped 0 bases, with 8 bases sitting between them.

This rearrangement joins TRBV4-1 to TRBJ2-3; weak D call: TRBD2 (6 bases). The germline V gene has CDR1 MGHRA and CDR2 YSYEKL. The CDR3 extends over 14 amino acids. The V and J ends lost 2 bases and 1 base respectively, with 7 bases between them. The DNA of the CDR3 is TGCGCCAGCAGCCAATCGGGGGGCACAGATACGCAGTATTTT. Its protein is CASSQSGGTDTQYF.

The chain recombines TRBV19 with TRBJ1-1; TRBD1 aligns across 9 bases. The CDR3 consists of 13 residues. V was clipped by 9 bases and J by 5 bases; unmatched bases: 7. Per germline, CDR1 LNHDA and CDR2 SQIVND (reference sequence). CDR3 nucleotide sequence: TGTGCCAGCAAACAGGGGGCGTGGACTGAAGCTTTCTTT. It yields the protein CASKQGAWTEAFF.

The gene calls are TRBV14 and TRBJ2-7, with 7 bases identical to TRBD2. Germline CDR1 is SGHDN and CDR2 is FVKESK. CDR3 length equals 15 residues. The V and J ends lost 3 bases and 0 bases, in that order; junction bases with no gene match: 5. The CDR3 DNA follows: TGTGCCAGCAGCCACTGGGGCGGGAGCTCCTACGAGCAGTACTTC. Residues: CASSHWGGSSYEQYF.

In regard to this clone: The sample has other DNA sequences that encode this CDR3 too. The V and J genes are TRBV5-1 and TRBJ2-7; tentatively, D is TRBD1 (5 bases). This CDR3 region has 11 residues. Germline CDR1 reads SGHRS; CDR2 reads YFSETQ. Between the trimmed V and J ends, which lost 3 bases and 5 bases, there was a span of 6 bases. The CDR3 is CASSWGNEQYF. The CDR3 bases are TGCGCCAGCAGCTGGGGCAACGAGCAGTACTTC.

This clone was observed a single time. This chain connects TRBV30 to TRBJ2-3, with 13 positions matching TRBD2. Germline V lookup: CDR1 GTSNPN, CDR2 SVGIG (reference sequence). This CDR3 region has 16 residues. The V gene end was trimmed by 0 bases and the J gene end by 4 bases; junction bases not matched to a gene: 4. The CDR3 DNA is TGTGCCTGGAGTGTTACTAGCGGGAGGGGACCAGATACGCAGTATTTT. This codes for CAWSVTSGRGPDTQYF.

CDR3 in amino acids: CASSLVQIGELFF. Here the CDR3 DNA reads TGTGCCAGCAGTTTAGTCCAGATCGGGGAGCTGTTTTTT. This chain uses TRBV28 with TRBJ2-2; the D is unclear. V shed 2 bases and J shed 7 bases, with 8 bases lying between them. Looked up from germline, CDR1 is MDHEN and CDR2 is SYDVKM. This CDR3 spans 13 amino acids. The variable domain in full, with the rest retrieved from reference TRBV28 and TRBJ2-2, is DVKVTQSSRYLVKRTGEKVFLECVQDMDHENMFWYRQDPGLGLRLIYFSYDVKMKEKGDIPEGYSVSREKKERFSLILESASTNQTSMYLCASSLVQIGELFFGEGSRLTVL.

This sequence joins TRBV9 and TRBJ1-2, with D uncertain. Trimming pared 6 bases from V and 3 bases from J, leaving 15 bases between. The CDR3 is 14 residues long. Germline-derived CDR1 and CDR2 are SGDLS and YYNGEE. The CDR3 loop is CASTRGGQDYGYTF. As DNA, the CDR3 is TGTGCCAGCACCCGCGGAGGGCAGGACTATGGCTACACCTTC.

J is TRBJ1-4 and V is TRBV6-1; weak D call: TRBD1 (5 bases). The length of the CDR3 is 15 residues. V was shortened by 1 base and J by 2 bases, with 8 bases between the two germline ends. Germline CDR1 reads MNHNS; CDR2 reads SASEGT. CDR3 sequence: CASSEVEGTNEKLFF. CDR3 DNA sequence: TGTGCCAGCAGTGAAGTCGAGGGGACTAATGAAAAACTGTTTTTT.